A single TCR beta chain is shown here with its context. Its antigen is undetermined. The sample originates from a study of T cell repertoires in cytomegalovirus infection. TCRdb recomputed calls from the reads with MiXCR, one row per CDR3 protein. The sample lists some 440,000 distinct CDR3 sequences, approximately 33% occurring once. Germline trimming cut 6 bases from V and 5 bases from J; bases unmatched to any gene: 9. Germline CDR1 reads MDHEN; CDR2 reads SYDVKM. The CDR3 is made up of 14 amino acids. Broader study findings: Public TCR beta family frequency separated CMV-and-HLA carriers, including in an independent cohort. There were HLA-C-restricted CMV-specific TCR beta clonotypes dominating the ex vivo response.

This receptor was identified in a human donor in good health (CMV status not recorded). Some clones in this sample may be carry-over from other donors' samples. The gene calls are TRBV28 and TRBJ1-1; 7 nucleotides match TRBD1. Sequencing was performed on PBMCs. The CDR3 reads CASRPSPQGTEAFF. CDR3 in DNA: TGTGCCAGCAGGCCCTCACCACAGGGGACTGAAGCTTTCTTT. The variable domain in full, with the rest retrieved from reference TRBV28 and TRBJ1-1, is DVKVTQSSRYLVKRTGEKVFLECVQDMDHENMFWYRQDPGLGLRLIYFSYDVKMKEKGDIPEGYSVSREKKERFSLILESASTNQTSMYLCASRPSPQGTEAFFGQGTRLTVV.